This TCR beta chain was sequenced for a study of blood T cell repertoires in COVID-19. Study at large: In each case, the material was cDNA or gDNA derived from T cells, B-cell-depleted T cells, or PBMCs.

TCRdb keeps only in-frame clones here, not all; method: immunoSEQ multiplex PCR. The table records about 220,000 clones, around four fifths of them present only once. The germline V and J ends were trimmed by 1 base and 0 bases, with 10 bases remaining between them. Per germline, CDR1 LGHDT and CDR2 YNNKEL (reference sequence). This CDR3 has 15 amino acids. The genes are TRBV3-1 (or the pseudogene TRBV3-2) and TRBJ2-7; D gene uncertain. This clonotype was sampled from a woman aged 65 to 85 with COVID-19, enrolled during active disease. Sequenced: peripheral blood. The CDR3 DNA is TGTGCCAGCAGCCAAGTCGGGTCTAGCTCCTACGAGCAGTACTTC. This translates into CASSQVGSSSYEQYF.